This entry lists 29 T cell receptor beta chains sequenced from one sample in a study of early T cells in non-severe SARS-CoV-2 infection. TCRdb re-analysed the 5' RACE reads in MiXCR, keeping a single row per CDR3 protein. The sample carries 28,000 or so distinct CDR3 sequences, around 4.2% recorded once. The sequenced sample was whole blood. Receptors originate from an adult who was a healthcare worker with PCR-confirmed SARS-CoV-2 infection or an uninfected control (not recorded which).

This clonotype was detected only a few times. The chain uses TRBV6-2 or TRBV6-3 and TRBJ2-2, with D unclear. Between the trimmed V and J ends, which lost 4 bases and 10 bases, there was a span of 10 bases. Germline V gene data show CDR1 as MNHEY and CDR2 as SVGEGT. The CDR3 runs to 12 residues. The DNA for the CDR3 is TGTGCCAGCAGTTTCTTTACGTCGGAGCTGTTTTTT. Its protein product is CASSFFTSELFF.

This clonotype has a count of ten or more. V is TRBV4-1 and J is TRBJ1-5, with D tentatively TRBD1 (6 bases). The V end was cut by 0 bases, the J end by 4 bases, with 10 bases between. The germline CDR1 and CDR2 sequences are MGHRA and YSYEKL. The CDR3 consists of 15 residues. This CDR3 is CASSQEDRPNQPQHF. CDR3 sequence (DNA): TGCGCCAGCAGCCAAGAAGACAGGCCGAATCAGCCCCAGCATTTT.

This clonotype occurred many times. The V call is TRBV12-3 or TRBV12-4, the J call TRBJ1-5; a weak D match, TRBD1 (5 bases). V was trimmed by 3 bases and J by 4 bases, leaving 10 bases between them. The CDR3 runs to 14 residues. The CDR3 DNA reads TGTGCCAGCAGTTTCTCGACAGCAAATCAGCCCCAGCATTTT. Translation gives CASSFSTANQPQHF.

This clonotype was seen repeatedly, ten times or more. CDR3 region: CSAKNRANTEAFF. CDR3 DNA: TGCAGTGCGAAAAACAGGGCTAACACTGAAGCTTTCTTT. The rearrangement joins TRBV20-1 to TRBJ1-1; D perhaps matches TRBD1 (6 bases). The CDR3 contains 13 residues. V was trimmed by 6 bases and J by 2 bases, leaving 13 bases between them. Germline V CDR1 and CDR2: DFQATT, SNEGSKA (reference sequence).

This clonotype was counted a few times. This chain joins TRBV7-9 and TRBJ2-1; 10 positions match TRBD2. The CDR3 sequence is 13 residues long. The ends lost 5 bases at V and 13 bases at J; junction bases unmatched: 8. The germline V gene has CDR1 SEHNR and CDR2 FQNEAQ (reference sequence). The CDR3 DNA reads as TGTGCCAGCAGCCGGATAGCGGGGGGCGCACAGTTCTTC. Translation: CASSRIAGGAQFF.

This clonotype came up many times. This chain joins TRBV5-4 and TRBJ1-6; the D is unclear. Germline CDR1 is SGHNT and CDR2 is YYREEE (reference sequence). Between the trimmed V and J ends, which lost 0 bases and 0 bases, there was a span of 7 bases. CDR3 length: 16 residues. DNA for the CDR3: TGTGCCAGCAGCTTGGGGACTAGCTCCTATAATTCACCCCTCCACTTT. Translating gives CASSLGTSSYNSPLHF.

There are a few counts of this clonotype. V usage is TRBV2 and J usage is TRBJ2-3; D uncertain. V lost 0 bases and J 0 bases, leaving 16 bases between the germline ends. The CDR3 runs 18 residues. CDR1 and CDR2 from the germline V gene are SNHLY and FYNNEI. The CDR3 here is CASSEAKGGFASTDTQYF. The CDR3 DNA follows: TGTGCCAGCAGTGAAGCAAAAGGTGGCTTCGCTAGCACAGATACGCAGTATTTT.

This clonotype is deemed medium-sized. The chain carries TRBV20-1 and TRBJ1-6, with 8 bases identical to TRBD1. V was pared by 4 bases and J by 8 bases, with 4 bases of the junction left unmatched. The CDR3 consists of 13 residues. Germline V lookup: CDR1 DFQATT, CDR2 SNEGSKA (reference sequence). In nucleotides, the CDR3 is TGCAGTGCTAAGGACAGGGAACATTCACCCCTCCACTTT. Its protein product is CSAKDREHSPLHF.

The chain is built from TRBV30 and TRBJ2-5; D gene uncertain. This CDR3 has 12 residues. Germline lookup yields CDR1 GTSNPN and CDR2 SVGIG (reference sequence). CDR3 protein: CVRSVRQETQYF. CDR3 bases: TGTGTCCGGAGTGTCCGTCAAGAGACCCAGTACTTC. Full variable domain (remainder filled in from reference TRBV30 and TRBJ2-5): SQTIHQWPATLVQPVGSPLSLECTVEGTSNPNLYWYRQAAGRGLQLLFYSVGIGQISSEVPQNLSASRPQDRQFILSSKKLLLSDSGFYLCVRSVRQETQYFGPGTRLLVL.

There are many counts of this clonotype. V gene TRBV6-5 combines with J gene TRBJ2-1, with 8 bases lining up with TRBD1. The germline V gene encodes CDR1 MNHEY and CDR2 SVGAGI. J was trimmed by 9 bases and V by 1 base; bases with no gene match: 11. The CDR3 contains 16 residues. CDR3 residues: CASSYYGQGPKVEQFF. Written as DNA, the CDR3 is TGTGCCAGCAGTTACTACGGACAGGGCCCAAAGGTTGAGCAGTTCTTC.

Many counts were recorded for this clonotype. The V call is TRBV7-2, the J call TRBJ1-1, with D perhaps TRBD1 (5 bases). V was shortened by 5 bases and J by 2 bases, with 12 bases between the two germline ends. CDR1 SGHTA and CDR2 FQGNSA come from the germline V gene. CDR3 length: 14 amino acids. The CDR3 reads CASSPRGVNTEAFF. The CDR3 coding sequence is TGTGCCAGCAGCCCGAGAGGGGTAAACACTGAAGCTTTCTTT.

This clonotype was counted many times. V is TRBV11-3 and J is TRBJ2-1; D is perhaps TRBD1 (6 bases). This CDR3 spans 16 amino acids. CDR1 and CDR2 from the germline V gene are SGHNT and YENEEA. V was trimmed by 1 base and J by 8 bases, leaving 18 bases between them. The CDR3 nucleotides are TGTGCCAGCAGCTTAGGAGGGCAGGGGATTATCGATGAGCAGTTCTTC. Amino acids: CASSLGGQGIIDEQFF.

Ten or more counts support this clonotype. The chain couples TRBV30 to TRBJ2-1; 9 bases agree with TRBD2. V was pared by 0 bases and J by 11 bases, with 11 bases of the junction left unmatched. The germline gives CDR1 GTSNPN, CDR2 SVGIG (reference sequence). This CDR3 is 15 amino acids long. The CDR3 region is CAWSVPGGRAFKQFF. Written as DNA, the CDR3 is TGTGCCTGGAGTGTACCCGGCGGGAGGGCCTTTAAGCAGTTCTTC.

V and J are TRBV7-2 and TRBJ2-7, with 11 bases aligning to TRBD2. CDR1 and CDR2 from the germline V gene are SGHTA and FQGNSA. V trimming: 0 bases; J trimming: 5 bases; junction bases outside the gene matches: 6. The CDR3 sequence is 16 residues long. The CDR3: CASSLAPSGGQNEQYF. The DNA for the CDR3 is TGTGCCAGCAGCTTAGCCCCTAGCGGGGGGCAAAACGAGCAGTACTTC.

This clonotype was recorded at least ten times. The chain employs TRBV20-1 and TRBJ2-1; no clear D gene. This CDR3 has 14 amino acids. Per germline, CDR1 DFQATT and CDR2 SNEGSKA (reference sequence). Trimming took off 3 bases at V and 0 bases at J, with 9 bases between the two ends. In DNA form, the CDR3 reads TGCAGTGCTAGCTGGCCTTACTCCTACAATGAGCAGTTCTTC. Translated: CSASWPYSYNEQFF.

This clonotype was detected ten times or more. The rearrangement joins TRBV7-8 to TRBJ1-2; TRBD1 agrees at 9 bases. The V gene end was trimmed by 5 bases and the J gene end by 6 bases; junction bases not matched to a gene: 7. CDR3 size: 14 residues. CDR1 and CDR2 from the germline V gene are SGHVS and FQNEAQ. For the CDR3, the DNA is TGTGCCAGCAGCATTTACCGGGACAGGGATGGCTACACCTTC. Translating gives CASSIYRDRDGYTF.

This clonotype occurred many times. This sequence joins TRBV9 and TRBJ1-5, with D uncertain. There are 14 residues in the CDR3. Trimming removed 0 bases at V and 1 base at J, with 5 bases between. Per germline, CDR1 SGDLS and CDR2 YYNGEE. The CDR3 is CASSVGPSNQPQHF. CDR3 nucleotide sequence: TGTGCCAGCAGCGTAGGCCCCAGCAATCAGCCCCAGCATTTT.

This clonotype was seen ten or more times. This sequence joins TRBV5-1 and TRBJ2-5, with 11 bases fitting TRBD2. This CDR3 contains 14 residues. With 3 bases clipped from V and 4 bases from J, the junction kept 2 bases outside the gene matches. Germline CDR1 is SGHRS and CDR2 is YFSETQ. The CDR3 protein is CASSSLAGVETQYF. The CDR3 region has the DNA TGCGCCAGCAGCTCACTAGCGGGGGTAGAGACCCAGTACTTC.

This clonotype was seen repeatedly, ten times or more. This chain joins TRBV20-1 and TRBJ2-1, with D perhaps TRBD2 (5 bases). The CDR3 is made up of 16 amino acids. The V gene's germline CDR1 is DFQATT and CDR2 SNEGSKA (reference sequence). The ends were cut back, 3 bases at V and 4 bases at J, with 19 bases in the middle. The CDR3 loop reads CSASPRRQAQYNEQFF. The CDR3 DNA follows: TGCAGTGCTAGCCCCAGGAGGCAGGCTCAATACAATGAGCAGTTCTTC.

Many counts were recorded for this clonotype. This chain joins TRBV18 and TRBJ2-7; 8 nucleotides agree with TRBD1. CDR1 is KGHSH and CDR2 is LQKENI in the germline V gene. V trimming: 3 bases; J trimming: 3 bases; junction bases outside the gene matches: 4. The CDR3 contains 14 residues. CDR3 protein: CASSPPGTGYEQYF. The CDR3 DNA follows: TGTGCCAGCTCACCCCCCGGGACAGGCTACGAGCAGTACTTC.

This clonotype was recorded many times. This chain links TRBV2 with TRBJ2-7, with 9 bases matching TRBD2. V lost 5 bases to trimming and J lost 3 bases; unmatched junction nucleotides: 8. The CDR3 has 15 residues. Germline loops: CDR1 SNHLY, CDR2 FYNNEI. The CDR3 here is CASSNIAGASYEQYF. CDR3 sequence (DNA): TGTGCCAGCAGTAACATAGCGGGGGCGAGCTACGAGCAGTACTTC. Filled out from reference TRBV2 and TRBJ2-7, the complete variable domain reads EPEVTQTPSHQVTQMGQEVILRCVPISNHLYFYWYRQILGQKVEFLVSFYNNEISEKSEIFDDQFSVERPDGSNFTLKIRSTKLEDSAMYFCASSNIAGASYEQYFGPGTRLTVT.

A note on this clonotype: The junction differs from germline at one of its ends, possibly a read error. This rearrangement joins TRBV7-2 to TRBJ1-1, with D perhaps matching TRBD1 (6 bases). This CDR3 has 16 residues. CDR1 SGHTA and CDR2 FQGNSA come from the germline V gene. The CDR3 DNA follows: TGTGCCAGCAGCTTAGCTTTTCGCGGTGGGGACACTGAAGTTTTCTTT. Translation: CASSLAFRGGDTEVFF.

This clonotype was seen at least ten times. In DNA, the CDR3 is TGCAGCGTTGAAGATACGTCAGGGGGGATCTATGGCTACACCTTC. Protein: CSVEDTSGGIYGYTF. This chain connects TRBV29-1 to TRBJ1-2, with 7 bases lining up with TRBD1. This CDR3 contains 15 residues. Germline lookup yields CDR1 SQVTM and CDR2 ANQGSEA. V was clipped by 0 bases and J by 4 bases; unmatched bases: 8.

This clonotype was recorded many times. The chain combines TRBV29-1 with TRBJ2-7, with TRBD1 as a possible D gene (5 bases). Germline V CDR1 and CDR2: SQVTM, ANQGSEA. This CDR3 contains 12 residues. With 8 bases removed from V and 5 bases from J, the gap between germline ends came to 16 bases. Here the CDR3 DNA reads TGCAGCCGCATACAGGCCTGGGACGAGCAGTACTTC. Translating gives CSRIQAWDEQYF.

This clonotype was found many times. The chain has TRBV5-5 and TRBJ1-6; a weak D match, TRBD1 (5 bases). The germline V gene encodes CDR1 SGHKS and CDR2 YYEKEE (reference sequence). This CDR3 region has 16 residues. V lost 0 bases to trimming and J lost 6 bases, with 13 bases between them. DNA of the CDR3: TGTGCCAGCAGCTTGGACGGTCCGGGGGTTAATTCACCCCTCCACTTT. It specifies CASSLDGPGVNSPLHF.

This clonotype was recorded many times. The chain uses TRBV11-1 and TRBJ1-1; 7 bases align to TRBD1. Germline V CDR1 and CDR2: SGHAT, FQDESV (reference sequence). V shed 5 bases, J shed 0 bases, and the junction held 15 bases outside the gene matches. The CDR3 runs 18 residues. This chain's CDR3 is CASSQRTGATAMNTEAFF. CDR3 coding DNA: TGTGCCAGCAGCCAACGCACAGGGGCTACGGCTATGAACACTGAAGCTTTCTTT.

CDR3 loop: CASSPQRAYEQYF. Written as DNA, the CDR3 is TGCGCCAGCAGCCCCCAAAGAGCCTACGAGCAGTACTTC. The chain has TRBV4-1 and TRBJ2-7; D is unclear. V was trimmed by 4 bases and J by 2 bases, leaving 9 bases between them. Looked up from germline, CDR1 is MGHRA and CDR2 is YSYEKL. The CDR3 runs 13 residues.

This clonotype has more than one count but fewer than ten. This rearrangement joins TRBV7-9 to TRBJ1-1; D gene ambiguous. There are 13 residues in the CDR3. CDR1 and CDR2 from the germline V gene are SEHNR and FQNEAQ (reference sequence). Trimming cost V 5 bases and J 6 bases, with 13 bases left between them. Written as DNA, the CDR3 is TGTGCCAGCAGCCAGTCGACGTGGTCTGAAGCTTTCTTT. It encodes CASSQSTWSEAFF.

This clonotype was seen ten or more times. The chain couples TRBV11-2 to TRBJ2-5, with D unresolved. The germline V gene encodes CDR1 SGHAT and CDR2 FQNNGV. Trimming took off 4 bases at V and 5 bases at J, with 17 bases between the two ends. The CDR3 runs 15 residues. CDR3 nucleotide sequence: TGTGCCAGCAGCTCTGAAAGACACCTAGGGGAGACCCAGTACTTC. As protein: CASSSERHLGETQYF. Variable domain in full (rest from reference TRBV11-2 and TRBJ2-5): EAGVAQSPRYKIIEKRQSVAFWCNPISGHATLYWYQQILGQGPKLLIQFQNNGVVDDSQLPKDRFSAERLKGVDSTLKIQPAKLEDSAVYLCASSSERHLGETQYFGPGTRLLVL.